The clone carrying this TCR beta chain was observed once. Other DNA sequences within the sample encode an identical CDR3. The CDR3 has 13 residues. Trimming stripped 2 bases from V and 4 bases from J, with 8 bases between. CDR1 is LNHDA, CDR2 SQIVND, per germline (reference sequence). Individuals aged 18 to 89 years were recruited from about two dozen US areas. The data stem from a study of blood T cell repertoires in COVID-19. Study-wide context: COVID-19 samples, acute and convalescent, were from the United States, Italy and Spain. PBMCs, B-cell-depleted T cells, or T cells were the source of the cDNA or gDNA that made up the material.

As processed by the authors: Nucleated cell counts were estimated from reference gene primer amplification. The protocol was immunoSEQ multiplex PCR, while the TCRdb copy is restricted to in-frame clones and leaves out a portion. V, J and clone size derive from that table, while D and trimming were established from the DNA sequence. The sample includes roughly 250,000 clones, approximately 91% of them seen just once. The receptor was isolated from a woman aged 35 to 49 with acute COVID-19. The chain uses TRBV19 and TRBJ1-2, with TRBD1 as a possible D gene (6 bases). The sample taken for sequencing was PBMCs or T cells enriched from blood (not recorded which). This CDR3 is CASSIRDTYGYTF. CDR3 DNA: TGTGCCAGTAGTATACGGGACACCTATGGCTACACCTTC. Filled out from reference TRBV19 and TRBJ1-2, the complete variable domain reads DGGITQSPKYLFRKEGQNVTLSCEQNLNHDAMYWYRQDPGQGLRLIYYSQIVNDFQKGDIAEGYSVSREKKESFPLTVTSAQKNPTAFYLCASSIRDTYGYTFGSGTRLTVV.